This T cell receptor beta chain was documented in a study of cytomegalovirus exposure and HLA in healthy donors. Notes on the study in general: TCR sequences were mostly rare, though some public TCRs occurred in many donors. CMV antigen specificity of a few CMV-associated chains was confirmed in vitro.

Separate from the approximately 700-subject first cohort was the approximately 130-subject validation cohort, to which the donors belonged. Trimming cost V 4 bases and J 0 bases; bases outside gene matches: 1. The CDR3 runs to 14 residues. Germline CDR1 and CDR2: MNHEY and SVGAGI. As to this clone: Its antigen remains unidentified.

Measured with immunoSEQ multiplex PCR; TCRdb has only the in-frame clones, and not every one. The table includes around 73,000 clones, approximately 90% detected once. The sequence derives from a woman aged 18-29 years in good health and CMV-seropositive. The sequenced sample consisted of PBMCs. The J gene is TRBJ2-3, the V gene TRBV6-5; TRBD1 matches 7 bases. The CDR3 is CASSWTGSTDTQYF. CDR3 DNA: TGTGCCAGCAGTTGGACAGGTAGCACAGATACGCAGTATTTT.